This T cell receptor (beta chain) was recovered during a study of identical twins. A universal primer binding site was introduced by template switching. The final cDNA contained unique molecular identifiers. TCRdb passed the 5' RACE reads through MiXCR, listing each CDR3 protein once. The repertoire includes 200,000 to 300,000 distinct CDR3 sequences, approximately 7% of them detected once, and 3.5% to 4% sits in the top ten. Concerning this clonotype: Its target is not known.

General study points: Insertions were fewer in abundant cord blood beta clonotypes, whereas memory repertoires showed none of this pattern. Twins shared beta out-of-frame sequences in excess, but this excess was weaker.

With 0 bases removed from V and 5 bases from J, the gap between germline ends came to 5 bases. Germline CDR1 SGDLS, CDR2 YYNGEE. This CDR3 comprises 13 residues. These data also featured in a second study, about yellow fever vaccine responses in identical twins.

The sequenced material came from memory (CD45RO+) T cells sorted from blood. The TCR sequence derives from a woman aged 18-35 years in good health. V gene TRBV9 combines with J gene TRBJ2-2; D unresolved. This CDR3 is CASSVEGTGELFF. The CDR3 DNA is TGTGCCAGCAGCGTAGAAGGAACCGGGGAGCTGTTTTTT. Full variable domain (outside the CDR3, taken from reference TRBV9 and TRBJ2-2): DSGVTQTPKHLITATGQRVTLRCSPRSGDLSVYWYQQSLDQGLQFLIQYYNGEERAKGNILERFSAQQFPDLHSELNLSSLELGDSALYFCASSVEGTGELFFGEGSRLTVL.